The following is a T cell receptor beta chain sequence with its context. The germline CDR1 and CDR2 sequences are SGHVS and FQNEAQ. CDR3 length: 14 residues. With V trimmed by 5 bases and J by 4 bases, 5 bases remained unmatched. Per the original data handling: Reference gene primer amplification in the assay estimated nucleated cell counts. The assay was immunoSEQ multiplex PCR, and TCRdb's table has in-frame clones only and misses some. Clonal size and the V and J genes are those of that table, whereas D and trimming came from the DNA. The sample lists 240,000 or so clones, about 89% occurring once. This entry comes from a study of blood T cell repertoires in COVID-19.

The sequence derives from a man in his forties who had recovered from COVID-19. The chain employs TRBV7-8 and TRBJ2-1, with TRBD2 matching over 7 bases. The sample comprised PBMCs or T cells enriched from blood (not recorded which). CDR3 bases: TGTGCCAGCAGCACAAGCGGGACTTACAATGAGCAGTTCTTC. Its translation: CASSTSGTYNEQFF.